This T cell receptor (beta chain) was found in a study of blood T cell repertoires in COVID-19. As for the study in general: Whether acute or convalescent, the COVID-19 samples came from the United States, Italy and Spain. Sample material is recorded as cDNA or gDNA derived from T cells, B-cell-depleted T cells, or PBMCs.

As handled by the study authors: Nucleated cell counts were estimated from reference gene primer amplification. This table comes from immunoSEQ multiplex PCR, and its TCRdb copy is limited to in-frame clones, with some not included. That table furnishes V, J and clone size, whereas the DNA furnished D and trimming. The sample contains about 290,000 clones, 89% of which appear only once. Those enrolled, adults aged about 18 to 95 years, came from some 25 US areas. The V gene end was trimmed by 0 bases and the J gene end by 0 bases; junction bases not matched to a gene: 5. The germline V gene encodes CDR1 SGHTS and CDR2 YDEGEE. The CDR3 totals 17 residues.

The chain has TRBV5-8 and TRBJ2-3, with 9 positions matching TRBD2. The sequence was obtained from a woman aged 40 to 50 who had recovered from COVID-19. Sequencing was performed on PBMCs or T cells enriched from blood (not recorded which). The CDR3 protein is CASSLGSGGPSTDTQYF. The DNA for the CDR3 is TGTGCCAGCAGCTTGGGTAGCGGGGGACCTAGCACAGATACGCAGTATTTT.